The rows below give T cell receptor beta chains drawn from one sample of a study of T cell repertoires in cytomegalovirus infection. A single record per CDR3 protein comes from TCRdb applying MiXCR to the reads. The table records fewer than 550,000 distinct CDR3 sequences, about 11% of them present only once. The specimen was PBMCs. These receptors came from a human donor in good health (CMV status not recorded). Some clones in this sample may be carry-over from other donors' samples. CDR3s include the opening cysteine and the closing phenylalanine or tryptophan. D genes are given only for firm matches. Clone size is not always given. Where it is, it says once, few, many or a class for expanded clones.

NA | TRBJ2-7 | TRBV4-2 | NA | TGTGCCAGCAGCCAAGATTTTCTCAACCCCTACGAGCAGTACTTC | CASSQDFLNPYEQYF
TRBD2 | TRBJ2-1 | TRBV5-1 | many | TGCGCCAGCAGCAATGGACTAGGCTACAATGAGCAGTTCTTC | CASSNGLGYNEQFF
TRBD1 | TRBJ2-5 | TRBV5-4 | many | TGTGCCAGCAGCGGGGACAGGGAGACCCAGTACTTC | CASSGDRETQYF
TRBD1 | TRBJ2-5 | TRBV7-9 | many | TGTGCCAGCAGCTCACAGACAGGGGGCTGGCAGACCCAGTACTTC | CASSSQTGGWQTQYF
TRBD1 | TRBJ1-2 | TRBV12-3/TRBV12-4 | many | TGTGCCAGCAGTTTAGGGACAGGGGTTGGCTACACCTTC | CASSLGTGVGYTF
TRBD1 | TRBJ2-7 | TRBV20-1 | NA | TGCAGTGCTAGAGCGGGTGCCGACAGGGGAAGCCCCAGCGGCGAGCAGTACTTC | CSARAGADRGSPSGEQYF
TRBD2 | TRBJ2-1 | TRBV7-3 | many | TGTGCCAGCAGCCCCGGGACTAGTAGATCGGATGAGCAGTTCTTC | CASSPGTSRSDEQFF
NA | TRBJ1-1 | TRBV12-3/TRBV12-4 | few | TGTGCCAGCAGTTTAATACGGTCCCCTGAAGCTTTCTTT | CASSLIRSPEAFF
NA | TRBJ2-7 | TRBV27 | many | TGTGCCAGCAGTGAAGGAGGGGGCAGGCGGTACGAGCAGTACTTC | CASSEGGGRRYEQYF
NA | TRBJ1-5 | TRBV19 | many | TGTGCCAGTAGTATGATCCGAGGGGGGCGCGAAAATCAGCCCCAGCATTTT | CASSMIRGGRENQPQHF
TRBD1 | TRBJ1-5 | TRBV7-2 | many | TGTGCCAGCAGCCTACGACCCGCGACAGGGGGCGCACAGCCCCAGCATTTT | CASSLRPATGGAQPQHF
NA | TRBJ2-2 | TRBV18 | NA | TGTGCCAGCTCACCTTTGCAGGGATCAGACGGGGAGCTGTTTTTT | CASSPLQGSDGELFF
NA | TRBJ2-1 | TRBV29-1 | many | TGCAGCGTTGGGGTCTACCTCTACAATGAGCAGTTCTTC | CSVGVYLYNEQFF
NA | TRBJ2-7 | TRBV2 | many | TGTGCCAGGGGAGGACTTGGGAGCTCCTACGAGCAGTACTTC | CARGGLGSSYEQYF
TRBD2 | TRBJ2-7 | TRBV12-3/TRBV12-4 | many | TGTGCCAGCACTCCCTTTAGGCGGGAGATCGGCGAGCAGTACTTC | CASTPFRREIGEQYF
TRBD2 | TRBJ2-7 | TRBV20-1 | few | TGCAGTGCTAGTGGGGCGTTAGCGGGGGCCTCCTACGAGCAGTACTTC | CSASGALAGASYEQYF
NA | TRBJ2-2 | TRBV7-9 | many | TGTGCCAGCAGCTCCCAGTACGCAAGCTCGGGGGAGCTGTTTTTT | CASSSQYASSGELFF
NA | TRBJ1-2 | TRBV5-1 | many | TGCGCCAGCAGCTTGGGGCAGGGACGGCATGGCTACACCTTC | CASSLGQGRHGYTF
TRBD1 | TRBJ1-1 | TRBV27 | NA | TGTGCCAGCAGCCAATACAGGGGAGTAGGGGAAGCTTTCTTT | CASSQYRGVGEAFF
TRBD1 | TRBJ1-2 | TRBV15 | NA | TGTGCCACCAGCCTCTCGGGACAGGGGGGTGTCGGCTACACCTTC | CATSLSGQGGVGYTF
NA | TRBJ2-2 | TRBV12-3/TRBV12-4 | many | TGTGCCAGCAGTTTTTCAGGTGCCACCGGGGAGCTGTTTTTT | CASSFSGATGELFF
NA | TRBJ2-2 | TRBV4-2 | many | TGTGCCAGCAGCCAAGCGGGACTTCCCAACACCGGGGAGCTGTTTTTT | CASSQAGLPNTGELFF
TRBD2 | TRBJ2-1 | TRBV2 | NA | TGTGCCAGCAGCGGACTAGCGGGACCCAATGAGCAGTTCTTC | CASSGLAGPNEQFF
NA | TRBJ2-1 | TRBV5-1 | many | TGCGCCAGCAGCTTGGCGCGCTGGGATGAGCAGTTCTTC | CASSLARWDEQFF
TRBD2 | TRBJ2-1 | TRBV6-1 | many | TGTGCCAGCAGGGAGAGAGCGGGGGCCTACAATGAGCAGTTCTTC | CASRERAGAYNEQFF
NA | TRBJ2-5 | TRBV10-3 | NA | TGTGCCATCAGTGAGGGAAGCTCGAGGGGGGAGACCCAGTACTTC | CAISEGSSRGETQYF
NA | TRBJ2-1 | TRBV20-1 | few | TGCAGTGCTCAGGGGGGCCCGTGGAACAATGAGCAGTTCTTC | CSAQGGPWNNEQFF